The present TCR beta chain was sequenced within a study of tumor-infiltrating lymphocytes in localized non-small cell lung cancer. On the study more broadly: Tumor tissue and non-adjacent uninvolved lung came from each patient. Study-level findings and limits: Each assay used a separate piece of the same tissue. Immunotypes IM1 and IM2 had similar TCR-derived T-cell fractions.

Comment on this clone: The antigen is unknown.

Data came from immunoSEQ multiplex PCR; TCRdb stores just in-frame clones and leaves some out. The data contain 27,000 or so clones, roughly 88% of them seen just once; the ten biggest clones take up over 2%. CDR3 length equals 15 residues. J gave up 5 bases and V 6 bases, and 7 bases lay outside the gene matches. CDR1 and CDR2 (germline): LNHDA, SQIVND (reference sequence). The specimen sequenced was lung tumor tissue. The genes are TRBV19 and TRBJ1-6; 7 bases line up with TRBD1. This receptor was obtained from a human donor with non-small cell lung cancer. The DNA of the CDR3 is TGTGCCAGTAGAAGCGGGACAGAGAATAATTCACCCCTCCACTTT. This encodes CASRSGTENNSPLHF.